This record covers a single TCR beta chain. After removal of 5 bases from V and 4 bases from J, the junction contained 5 bases not matched to a gene. The CDR3 loop spans 16 amino acids. Germline CDR1 is SGHAT and CDR2 is FQNNGV. Participant age was roughly 18 to 90 years, and participants resided in approximately 25 US areas. This record comes from a study of blood T cell repertoires in COVID-19. Study-level background: The study drew acute and convalescent COVID-19 samples from the United States, Italy and Spain.

Authors' processing steps: By means of reference gene primer amplification, nucleated cell counts were estimated. This table comes from immunoSEQ multiplex PCR, and its TCRdb copy is limited to in-frame clones, with some not included. D and trimming come from the DNA, and the V and J calls and clone size come from that table. In the table there are 300,000 to 500,000 clones, roughly 87% of which are singletons. The source of this sequence is a woman between 40 and 50 years old with acute COVID-19. The chain couples TRBV11-2 to TRBJ2-1; 13 positions match TRBD2. The sample comprised PBMCs or T cells enriched from blood (not recorded which). CDR3 nucleotides: TGTGCCAGCAGCCCTCGACTAGCGGGGGGATACAATGAGCAGTTCTTC. This encodes CASSPRLAGGYNEQFF.